The entry that follows covers one T cell receptor (beta chain) sequence. This sample is part of a study of CD8 T cells in Susac syndrome. From germline, CDR1 is LGHDT and CDR2 YNNKEL (reference sequence). This CDR3 comprises 22 residues. The trim removed 4 bases at V and 3 bases at J, leaving 22 bases unmatched. With random hexamers, reverse transcription was performed on about 0.45 to 1 ug of RNA. Across 54 Vbeta and 13 Jbeta, TCR beta CDR3 was amplified with immunoSEQ multiplex PCR. TCRdb processed the immunoSEQ multiplex PCR reads anew with MiXCR; each CDR3 protein has one entry. The data hold approximately 130,000 distinct CDR3 sequences, with around 91% observed a single time. Sequencing of TCR beta was performed on blood CD8+ and CD4+ T cells. Each multiple sclerosis control was a treatment-naive patient with relapsing-remitting disease that was either stable or active. TEMRA cells underwent FACS enrichment and CD8+ and CD4+ T cells underwent negative isolation.

This chain joins TRBV3-1 and TRBJ2-1; 12 nucleotides match TRBD2. Material for sequencing was CD8+ T cells from PBMCs. The clonotype originates from a human donor with multiple sclerosis. In DNA form, the CDR3 reads TGTGCCAGCAGCCGACTCCCGGATGTCCCTAGCGGGAGGGAAGCCCTCTACAATGAGCAGTTCTTC. Protein sequence: CASSRLPDVPSGREALYNEQFF.